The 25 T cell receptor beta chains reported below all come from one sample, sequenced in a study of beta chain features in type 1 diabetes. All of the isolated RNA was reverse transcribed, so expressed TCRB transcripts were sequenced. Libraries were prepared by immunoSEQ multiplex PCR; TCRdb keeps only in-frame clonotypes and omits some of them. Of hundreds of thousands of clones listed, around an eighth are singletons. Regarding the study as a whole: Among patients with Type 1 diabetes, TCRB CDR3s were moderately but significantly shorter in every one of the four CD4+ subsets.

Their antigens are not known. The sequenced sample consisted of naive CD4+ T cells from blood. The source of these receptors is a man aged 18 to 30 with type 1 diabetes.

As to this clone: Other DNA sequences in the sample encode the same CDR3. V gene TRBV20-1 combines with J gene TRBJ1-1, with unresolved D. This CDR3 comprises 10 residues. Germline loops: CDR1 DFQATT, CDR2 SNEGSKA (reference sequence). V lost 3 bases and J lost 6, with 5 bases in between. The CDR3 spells CSARDPEAFF. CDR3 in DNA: TGCAGTGCTAGGGACCCTGAAGCTTTCTTT.

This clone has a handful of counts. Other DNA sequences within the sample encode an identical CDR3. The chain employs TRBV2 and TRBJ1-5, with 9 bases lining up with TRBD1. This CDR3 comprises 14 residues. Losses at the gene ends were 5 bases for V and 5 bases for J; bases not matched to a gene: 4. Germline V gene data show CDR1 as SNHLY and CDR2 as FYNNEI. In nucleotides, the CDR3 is TGTGCCAGCAGTTCCGGGACAGGGTATCAGCCCCAGCATTTT. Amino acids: CASSSGTGYQPQHF.

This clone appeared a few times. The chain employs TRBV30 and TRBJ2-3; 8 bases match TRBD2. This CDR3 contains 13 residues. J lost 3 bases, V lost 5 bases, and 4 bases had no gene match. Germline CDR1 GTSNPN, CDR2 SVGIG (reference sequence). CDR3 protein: CAWVAGSTDTQYF. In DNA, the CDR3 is TGTGCCTGGGTAGCGGGATCGACAGATACGCAGTATTTT.

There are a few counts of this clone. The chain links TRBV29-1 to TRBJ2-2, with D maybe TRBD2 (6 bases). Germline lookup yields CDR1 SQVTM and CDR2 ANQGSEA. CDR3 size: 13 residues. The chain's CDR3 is CSTGTGRIGELFF. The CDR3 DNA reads TGCAGTACCGGGACTGGGAGAATCGGGGAGCTGTTTTTT.

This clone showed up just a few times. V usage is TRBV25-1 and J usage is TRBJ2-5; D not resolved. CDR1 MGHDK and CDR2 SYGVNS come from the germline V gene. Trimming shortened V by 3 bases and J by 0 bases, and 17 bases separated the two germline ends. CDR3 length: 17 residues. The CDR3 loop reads CASSEARWVPNQETQYF. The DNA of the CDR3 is TGTGCCAGCAGTGAGGCCAGGTGGGTCCCTAACCAAGAGACCCAGTACTTC.

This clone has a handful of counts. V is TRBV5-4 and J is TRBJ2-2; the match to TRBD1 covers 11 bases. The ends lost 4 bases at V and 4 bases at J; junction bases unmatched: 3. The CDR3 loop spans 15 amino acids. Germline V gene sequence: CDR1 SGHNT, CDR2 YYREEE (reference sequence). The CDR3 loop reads CASSTGTGGTGELFF. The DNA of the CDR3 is TGTGCCAGCAGCACCGGGACAGGGGGCACCGGGGAGCTGTTTTTT.

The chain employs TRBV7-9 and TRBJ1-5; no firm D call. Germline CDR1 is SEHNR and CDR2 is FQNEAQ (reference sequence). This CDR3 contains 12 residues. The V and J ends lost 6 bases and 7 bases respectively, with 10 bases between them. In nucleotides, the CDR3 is TGTGCCAGCAGTGTATCTCGGCAGCCCCAGCATTTT. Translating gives CASSVSRQPQHF.

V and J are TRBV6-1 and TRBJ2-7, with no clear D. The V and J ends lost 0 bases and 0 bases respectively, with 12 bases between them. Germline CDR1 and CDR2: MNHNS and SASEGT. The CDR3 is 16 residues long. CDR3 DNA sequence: TGTGCCAGCAGTGAAGCTGGGCGGCCAAGCTCCTACGAGCAGTACTTC. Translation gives CASSEAGRPSSYEQYF.

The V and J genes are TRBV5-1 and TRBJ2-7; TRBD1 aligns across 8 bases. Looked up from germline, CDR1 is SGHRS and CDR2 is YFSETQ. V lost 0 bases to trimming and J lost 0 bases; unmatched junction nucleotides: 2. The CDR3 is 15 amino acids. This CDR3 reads CASSLGQGSSYEQYF. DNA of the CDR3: TGCGCCAGCAGCTTGGGACAGGGGAGCTCCTACGAGCAGTACTTC.

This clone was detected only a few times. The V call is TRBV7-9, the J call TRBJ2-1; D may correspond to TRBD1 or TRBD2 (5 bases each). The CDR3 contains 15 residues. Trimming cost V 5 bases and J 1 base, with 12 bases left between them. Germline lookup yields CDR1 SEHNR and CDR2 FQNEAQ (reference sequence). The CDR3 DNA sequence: TGTGCCAGCAGCGTACGGGGCTTTTCCTACAATGAGCAGTTCTTC. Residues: CASSVRGFSYNEQFF.

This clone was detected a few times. The chain's CDR3 is CASSVDPASNEQFF. The DNA of the CDR3 is TGTGCCAGCAGCGTAGATCCAGCCTCGAATGAGCAGTTCTTC. V gene TRBV9 combines with J gene TRBJ2-1, with no clear D. CDR3 length equals 14 residues. Trimming took off 0 bases at V and 7 bases at J, with 11 bases between the two ends. Germline CDR1 and CDR2: SGDLS and YYNGEE.

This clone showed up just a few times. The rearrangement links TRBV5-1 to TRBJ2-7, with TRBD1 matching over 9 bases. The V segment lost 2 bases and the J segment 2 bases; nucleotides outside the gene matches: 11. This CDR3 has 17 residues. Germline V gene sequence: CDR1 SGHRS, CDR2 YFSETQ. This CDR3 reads CASSLTGTGIDTYEQYF. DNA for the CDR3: TGCGCCAGCAGCTTAACCGGGACAGGGATTGATACCTACGAGCAGTACTTC.

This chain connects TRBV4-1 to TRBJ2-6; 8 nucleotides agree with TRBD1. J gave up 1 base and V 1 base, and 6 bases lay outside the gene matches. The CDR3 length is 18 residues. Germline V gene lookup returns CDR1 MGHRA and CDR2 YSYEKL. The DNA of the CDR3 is TGCGCCAGCAGCCAAGGGAGACAGGGGTCGTCTGGGGCCAACGTCCTGACTTTC. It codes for CASSQGRQGSSGANVLTF.

The CDR3 loop is CASSLAAATPGEQYF. CDR3 nucleotides: TGCGCCAGCAGCTTGGCGGCGGCAACTCCTGGGGAGCAGTACTTC. V gene TRBV5-1 combines with J gene TRBJ2-7, with unresolved D. The V gene's germline CDR1 is SGHRS and CDR2 YFSETQ. The germline V and J ends were trimmed by 0 bases and 7 bases, with 17 bases remaining between them. This CDR3 has 15 residues.

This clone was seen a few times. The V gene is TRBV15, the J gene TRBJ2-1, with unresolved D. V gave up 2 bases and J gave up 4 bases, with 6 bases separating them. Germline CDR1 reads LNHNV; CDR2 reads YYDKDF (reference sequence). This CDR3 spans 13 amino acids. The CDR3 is CATSRPLYNEQFF. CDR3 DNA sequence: TGTGCCACCAGCAGACCTCTTTACAATGAGCAGTTCTTC.

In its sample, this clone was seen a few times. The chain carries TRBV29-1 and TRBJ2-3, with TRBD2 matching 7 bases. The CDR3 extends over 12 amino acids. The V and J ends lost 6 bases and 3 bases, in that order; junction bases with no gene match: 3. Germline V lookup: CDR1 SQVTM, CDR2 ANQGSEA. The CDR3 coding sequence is TGCAGCGTAGCGGGGATAACAGATACGCAGTATTTT. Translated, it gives CSVAGITDTQYF.

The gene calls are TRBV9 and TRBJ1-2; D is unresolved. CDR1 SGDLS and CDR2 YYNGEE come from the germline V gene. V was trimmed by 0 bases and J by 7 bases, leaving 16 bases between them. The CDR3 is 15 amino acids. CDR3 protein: CASSVEPLTVGGYTF. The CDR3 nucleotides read TGTGCCAGCAGCGTAGAACCCCTAACAGTGGGTGGCTACACCTTC.

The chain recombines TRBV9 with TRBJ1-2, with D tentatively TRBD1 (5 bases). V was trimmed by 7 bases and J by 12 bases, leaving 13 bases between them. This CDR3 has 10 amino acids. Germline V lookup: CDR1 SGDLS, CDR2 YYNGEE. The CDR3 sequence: CASGTVADTF. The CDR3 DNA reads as TGTGCCAGCGGGACGGTAGCCGACACCTTC.

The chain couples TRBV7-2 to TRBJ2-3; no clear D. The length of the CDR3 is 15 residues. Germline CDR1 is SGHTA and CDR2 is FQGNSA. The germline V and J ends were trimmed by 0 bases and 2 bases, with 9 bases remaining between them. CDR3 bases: TGTGCCAGCAGCTTAGCGGGCCAGTTCACAGATACGCAGTATTTT. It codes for CASSLAGQFTDTQYF.

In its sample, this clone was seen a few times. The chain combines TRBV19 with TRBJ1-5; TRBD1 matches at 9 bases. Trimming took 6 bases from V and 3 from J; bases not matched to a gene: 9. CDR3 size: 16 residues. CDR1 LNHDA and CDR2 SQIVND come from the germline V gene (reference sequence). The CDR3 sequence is CASSHRTGVNNQPQHF. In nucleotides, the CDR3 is TGTGCCAGTAGCCACCGGACAGGGGTAAACAATCAGCCCCAGCATTTT. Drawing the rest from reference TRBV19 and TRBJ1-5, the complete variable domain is DGGITQSPKYLFRKEGQNVTLSCEQNLNHDAMYWYRQDPGQGLRLIYYSQIVNDFQKGDIAEGYSVSREKKESFPLTVTSAQKNPTAFYLCASSHRTGVNNQPQHFGDGTRLSIL.

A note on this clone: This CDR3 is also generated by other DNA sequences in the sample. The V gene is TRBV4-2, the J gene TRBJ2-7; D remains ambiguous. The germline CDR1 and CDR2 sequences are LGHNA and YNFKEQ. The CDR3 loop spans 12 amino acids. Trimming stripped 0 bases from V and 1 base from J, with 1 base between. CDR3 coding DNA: TGTGCCAGCAGCCAAGAGTCCTACGAGCAGTACTTC. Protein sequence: CASSQESYEQYF.

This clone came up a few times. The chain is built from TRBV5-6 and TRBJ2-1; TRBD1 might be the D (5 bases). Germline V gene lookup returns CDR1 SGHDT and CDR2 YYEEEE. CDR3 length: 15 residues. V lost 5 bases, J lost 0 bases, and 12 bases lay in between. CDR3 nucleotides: TGTGCCAGCAGGCTTGGGGCTGGCTCCTACAATGAGCAGTTCTTC. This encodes CASRLGAGSYNEQFF.

For the CDR3, the DNA is TGTGCCAGCAGCTTAGTAGATTGGGGCACTGAAGCTTTCTTT. This codes for CASSLVDWGTEAFF. This sequence joins TRBV7-2 and TRBJ1-1; D remains ambiguous. CDR3 length: 14 residues. Deletions cut 1 base from V and 4 bases from J, with 10 bases between. Germline-derived CDR1 and CDR2 are SGHTA and FQGNSA.

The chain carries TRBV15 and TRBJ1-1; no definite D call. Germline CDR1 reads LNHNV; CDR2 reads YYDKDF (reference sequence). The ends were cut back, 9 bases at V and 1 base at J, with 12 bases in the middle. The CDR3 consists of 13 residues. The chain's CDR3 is CATGIIENTEAFF. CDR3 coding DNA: TGTGCCACGGGAATTATAGAGAACACTGAAGCTTTCTTT. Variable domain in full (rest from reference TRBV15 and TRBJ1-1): DAMVIQNPRYQVTQFGKPVTLSCSQTLNHNVMYWYQQKSSQAPKLLFHYYDKDFNNEADTPDNFQSRRPNTSFCFLDIRSPGLGDTAMYLCATGIIENTEAFFGQGTRLTVV.

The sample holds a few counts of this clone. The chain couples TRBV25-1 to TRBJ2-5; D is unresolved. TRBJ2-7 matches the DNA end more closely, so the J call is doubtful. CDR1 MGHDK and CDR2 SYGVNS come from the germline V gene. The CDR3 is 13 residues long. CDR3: CASSPAGFYEQYF. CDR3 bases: TGTGCCAGCAGTCCGGCAGGCTTCTACGAGCAGTACTTC.